This paragraph covers one TCR beta chain sequence. Authors' analysis steps: Amplifying reference gene primers gave estimates of nucleated cell counts. Libraries were prepared by immunoSEQ multiplex PCR; TCRdb keeps only in-frame clonotypes and omits some of them. D and trimming were read from the DNA, whereas the V and J calls and clone size are those reported in that table. The sample carries 350,000 or so clones, about nine tenths recorded once. The germline V gene encodes CDR1 MNHEY and CDR2 SMNVEV (reference sequence). The ends lost 6 bases at V and 9 bases at J; junction bases unmatched: 8. This CDR3 has 14 amino acids. The data were taken from a study of blood T cell repertoires in COVID-19. Study-wide background: There were acute and convalescent COVID-19 samples, and they came from the United States, Italy and Spain. Nucleic acid was either cDNA or gDNA, and it came from T cells, B-cell-depleted T cells, or PBMCs.

The sequence was collected from a woman younger than 45 with COVID-19, enrolled during active disease. The J gene is TRBJ1-6, the V gene TRBV27; TRBD1 matches at 7 bases. The sequencing sample was made of peripheral blood. The CDR3 is CASRARQGGSPLHF. The CDR3 DNA follows: TGTGCCAGCAGGGCCCGGCAGGGGGGTTCACCCCTCCACTTT.